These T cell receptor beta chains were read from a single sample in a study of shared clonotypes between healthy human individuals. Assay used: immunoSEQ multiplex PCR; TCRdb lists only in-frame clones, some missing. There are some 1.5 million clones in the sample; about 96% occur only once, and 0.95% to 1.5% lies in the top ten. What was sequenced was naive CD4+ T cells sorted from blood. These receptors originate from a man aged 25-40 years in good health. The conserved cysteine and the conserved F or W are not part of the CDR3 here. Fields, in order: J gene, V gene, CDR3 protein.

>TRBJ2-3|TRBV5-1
ASSFGGAQGVLTDTQY
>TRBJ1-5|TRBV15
ATSRVVGGNQPQH
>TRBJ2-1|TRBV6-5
ASSGDASEQF
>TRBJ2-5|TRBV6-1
ASSEGGVEETQY
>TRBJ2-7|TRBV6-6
ASSRTSGSYEQY
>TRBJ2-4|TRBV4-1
ASSQGSRAGAKNIQY
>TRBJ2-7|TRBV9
ASSTQGRSYEQY
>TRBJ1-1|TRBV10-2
ASKGALNTEAF
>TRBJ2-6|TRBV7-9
ASSHRTGEWSGANVLT
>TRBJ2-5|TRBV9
ASSVLPGLAAQETQY
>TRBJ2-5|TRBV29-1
SVLLAGEETQY
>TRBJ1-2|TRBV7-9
ASSPPTGIYGYT
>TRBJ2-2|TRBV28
ASCVGGRAGTGELF
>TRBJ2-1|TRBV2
ASSETRTTINEQF
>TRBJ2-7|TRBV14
ASSQVGRYEQY
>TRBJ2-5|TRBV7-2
ASSPSLTSGRALETQY
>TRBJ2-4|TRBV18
ASSPTAGVNIQY
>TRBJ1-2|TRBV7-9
ASSSTSTGGSNYGYT
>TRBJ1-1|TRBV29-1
SVDRGSGTEAF
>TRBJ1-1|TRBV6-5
ASSYLGYPSNTEAF
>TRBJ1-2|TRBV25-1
ASSSSYFYGYT
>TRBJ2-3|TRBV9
ASSVGFRDTQY
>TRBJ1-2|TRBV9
ASSTGPASLNT
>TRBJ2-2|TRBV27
ASSFLVGLAGANTGELF
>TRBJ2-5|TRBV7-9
ASSLRSQGQETQY
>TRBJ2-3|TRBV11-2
ASSLSLGAGSDTQY
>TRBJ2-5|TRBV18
ASSRTVGVETQY
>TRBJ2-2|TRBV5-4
ASSSGLATGELF
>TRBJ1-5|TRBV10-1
ASSVGDQPQH
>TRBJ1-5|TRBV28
ASSLDSQGRNQPQH
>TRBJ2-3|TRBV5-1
ASSLSGDTQY
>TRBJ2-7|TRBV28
ASRGLAGDYEQY
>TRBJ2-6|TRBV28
ASTPEGPPFLGANVLT
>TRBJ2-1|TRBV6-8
ASSYGRGEYNEQF
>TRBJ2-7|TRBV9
ASSVDGQGLYEQY
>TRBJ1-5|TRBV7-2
ASSLGVTRGQPQH